Presented here are 8 T cell receptor beta chains from one specimen sequenced in a study of long-term antiretroviral therapy in people with HIV. Investigators performed immunoSEQ version v3.0 at survey level. Produced via immunoSEQ multiplex PCR; TCRdb's table is partial and in-frame only. Of around 27,000 clones listed, 70% to 90% are singletons. The material sequenced was unsorted PBMCs, taken 3 years after starting antiretroviral therapy. These receptors originate from a man between 40 and 49 years old with HIV.

The V and J genes are TRBV5-1 and TRBJ2-3; TRBD2 aligns across 10 bases. With V trimmed by 0 bases and J by 3 bases, 4 bases remained unmatched. This CDR3 spans 16 amino acids. The germline gives CDR1 SGHRS, CDR2 YFSETQ. The CDR3 region is CASSLGASGSTDTQYF. CDR3 coding DNA: TGCGCCAGCAGCTTGGGAGCTAGCGGGAGTACAGATACGCAGTATTTT.

This chain connects TRBV5-8 to TRBJ2-1, with D possibly TRBD2 on 6 matching bases. V was cut by 3 bases and J by 7 bases, with 29 bases left in between. The CDR3 is made up of 19 amino acids. Germline CDR1 is SGHTS and CDR2 is YDEGEE. CDR3 DNA: TGTGCCAGCAGCTGGGACGGTGGGGGGACTGATATCTATACAAATGAGCAGTTCTTC. As protein: CASSWDGGGTDIYTNEQFF.

This clone was recorded once. The chain couples TRBV5-6 to TRBJ1-5, with TRBD1 matching 7 bases. After removal of 1 base from V and 0 bases from J, the junction contained 7 bases not matched to a gene. The CDR3 is made up of 17 amino acids. Germline-derived CDR1 and CDR2 are SGHDT and YYEEEE. The CDR3 loop reads CASSLMTGTVSNQPQHF. CDR3 bases: TGTGCCAGCAGCTTGATGACCGGGACAGTTAGCAATCAGCCCCAGCATTTT. Full variable domain (remainder filled in from reference TRBV5-6 and TRBJ1-5): DAGVTQSPTHLIKTRGQQVTLRCSPKSGHDTVSWYQQALGQGPQFIFQYYEEEERQRGNFPDRFSGHQFPNYSSELNVNALLLGDSALYLCASSLMTGTVSNQPQHFGDGTRLSIL.

The rearrangement joins TRBV11-3 to TRBJ2-1; 11 positions match TRBD1. This CDR3 has 16 amino acids. V lost 3 bases to trimming and J lost 3 bases; unmatched junction nucleotides: 4. Germline V gene lookup returns CDR1 SGHNT and CDR2 YENEEA. The CDR3 region is CASSLAGTGGYNEQFF. As DNA, the CDR3 is TGTGCCAGCAGCTTGGCCGGGACAGGGGGCTACAATGAGCAGTTCTTC.

This CDR3 is CASQAGYSYEQYF. CDR3 DNA sequence: TGTGCCAGCCAAGCGGGATACTCCTACGAGCAGTACTTC. The chain links TRBV2 to TRBJ2-7, with TRBD2 identical over 7 bases. The CDR3 loop spans 13 amino acids. Germline trimming cut 8 bases from V and 0 bases from J; bases unmatched to any gene: 4. Germline lookup yields CDR1 SNHLY and CDR2 FYNNEI.

The chain couples TRBV2 to TRBJ1-4, with D possibly being TRBD1 (6 bases). The CDR3 length is 16 residues. The germline V gene has CDR1 SNHLY and CDR2 FYNNEI. Trimming removed 8 bases from V and 0 bases from J, with 16 bases in between. DNA for the CDR3: TGTGCCAGCCAACCGGGACAAATGTCAACTAATGAAAAACTGTTTTTT. Protein product: CASQPGQMSTNEKLFF.

The chain couples TRBV29-1 to TRBJ2-7; D is unclear. Germline CDR1 reads SQVTM; CDR2 reads ANQGSEA. This CDR3 is 12 amino acids long. Trimming pared 6 bases from V and 3 bases from J, leaving 12 bases between. CDR3 protein: CSVITPDYEQYF. The CDR3 DNA sequence: TGCAGCGTCATCACCCCGGACTACGAGCAGTACTTC.

The rearrangement links TRBV4-2 to TRBJ1-2; TRBD1 is a possible D gene (6 bases). Deletions cut 1 base from V and 2 bases from J, with 14 bases between. There are 16 residues in the CDR3. The germline CDR1 and CDR2 sequences are LGHNA and YNFKEQ. The CDR3 loop reads CASSQGLQGNNYGYTF. The CDR3 DNA is TGTGCCAGCAGCCAAGGCCTCCAGGGGAACAACTATGGCTACACCTTC.